A selection of T cell receptor beta chains follows, all from one sample in a study of cytomegalovirus exposure and HLA in healthy donors. Generated by immunoSEQ multiplex PCR, the TCRdb table keeps only in-frame clones and is missing some. The sample consists of roughly 110,000 clones, almost 70% of them appearing once. The sample consisted of PBMCs. All receptors come from a man between 25 and 39 years old in good health and CMV-seropositive. The CDR3 runs from the conserved cysteine through the conserved F or W. The D gene is left open where the match is weak. Rows may omit the clone size; those that give it use once, few, many or a size class.

j_call,d_call,clone_size,v_call,cdr3_aa,cdr3_nt
TRBJ1-2,-,-,TRBV2,CASSEGRGAGYTF,TGTGCCAGCAGTGAAGGACGGGGGGCGGGCTACACCTTC
TRBJ1-4,-,once,TRBV7-2,CASSLALAANEKLFF,TGTGCCAGCAGCTTAGCTTTGGCAGCTAATGAAAAACTGTTTTTT
TRBJ2-3,TRBD1,once,TRBV7-2,CASSLDARGLDTQYF,TGTGCCAGCAGCTTAGACGCCAGGGGGTTGGATACGCAGTATTTT
TRBJ2-2,-,-,TRBV5-1,CASSLDSYTGELFF,TGCGCCAGCAGCCTTGACAGTTACACCGGGGAGCTGTTTTTT
TRBJ1-2,TRBD1,few,TRBV25-1,CASDPGQGNYGYTF,TGTGCCAGCGACCCGGGACAGGGGAACTATGGCTACACCTTC
TRBJ1-1,-,once,TRBV5-1,CASSLGGAMNTEAFF,TGCGCCAGCAGCTTGGGGGGCGCTATGAACACTGAAGCTTTCTTT
TRBJ2-3,TRBD2,few,TRBV9,CASSVVERGTPADTQYF,TGTGCCAGCAGCGTAGTAGAGCGGGGGACCCCCGCAGATACGCAGTATTTT
TRBJ2-2,TRBD2,-,TRBV2,CASTKGTSSNTGELFF,TGTGCCAGCACCAAGGGGACTAGCTCGAACACCGGGGAGCTGTTTTTT
TRBJ2-3,-,-,TRBV5-1,CASSRGDLGQRGTDTQYF,TGCGCCAGCAGCAGAGGGGACTTGGGGCAGCGGGGCACAGATACGCAGTATTTT
TRBJ1-1,-,-,TRBV2,CASSPGIWDTEAFF,TGTGCCAGCAGTCCCGGGATCTGGGACACTGAAGCTTTCTTT
TRBJ1-2,TRBD1,-,TRBV7-2,CASSPMKEGAGGYTF,TGTGCCAGCAGCCCAATGAAGGAGGGGGCGGGTGGCTACACCTTC
TRBJ2-7,TRBD2,-,TRBV4-1,CASSHLAGGSYEQYF,TGCGCCAGCAGCCACCTAGCGGGGGGCTCCTACGAGCAGTACTTC
TRBJ2-2,TRBD2,-,TRBV5-1,CASSLSTLLAGGLTGELFF,TGCGCCAGCAGCTTGTCTACCCTCTTAGCGGGGGGGCTTACCGGGGAGCTGTTTTTT
TRBJ2-3,TRBD1,-,TRBV5-1,CASSLGGQSRTDTQYF,TGCGCCAGCAGCTTGGGGGGACAGAGCCGCACAGATACGCAGTATTTT
TRBJ2-3,-,-,TRBV18,CASSPPRGASTDTQYF,TGTGCCAGCTCACCACCCCGGGGGGCTAGCACAGATACGCAGTATTTT
TRBJ1-3,-,once,TRBV9,CASSGRGENTIYF,TGTGCCAGCAGCGGACGCGGTGAAAACACCATATATTTT
TRBJ2-3,-,-,TRBV6-5,CASSHDSSTDTQYF,TGTGCCAGCAGTCACGACAGCTCCACAGATACGCAGTATTTT
TRBJ2-1,TRBD2,-,TRBV2,CASSGASGHNEQFF,TGTGCCAGCAGTGGGGCTAGCGGACACAATGAGCAGTTCTTC
TRBJ2-3,-,few,TRBV6-5,CASSYLALGADTQYF,TGTGCCAGCAGTTATCTAGCGTTGGGCGCAGATACGCAGTATTTT
TRBJ2-1,-,-,TRBV7-9,CASSLVRGYNEQFF,TGTGCCAGCAGCTTAGTCCGGGGCTACAATGAGCAGTTCTTC
TRBJ1-3,-,-,TRBV25-1,CASRDDRSSGNTIYF,TGTGCCAGCAGAGACGACAGGAGCTCTGGAAACACCATATATTTT
TRBJ2-7,-,-,TRBV2,CASSLRLSTYEQYF,TGTGCCAGCAGTCTACGACTGAGCACCTACGAGCAGTACTTC
TRBJ2-2,TRBD1,-,TRBV7-3,CASSKGQGPNTGELFF,TGTGCCAGCAGCAAGGGACAGGGGCCAAACACCGGGGAGCTGTTTTTT
TRBJ2-7,-,-,TRBV4-2,CASSQAGDVYEQYF,TGTGCCAGCAGCCAAGCGGGGGATGTCTACGAGCAGTACTTC
TRBJ2-1,-,-,TRBV5-1,CASSSGGHSSYNEQFF,TGCGCCAGCAGCTCCGGGGGGCACAGCTCCTACAATGAGCAGTTCTTC
TRBJ1-2,-,-,TRBV6-6,CASSYGQGMDYGYTF,TGTGCCAGCAGTTACGGGCAGGGGATGGACTATGGCTACACCTTC
TRBJ1-1,TRBD1,-,TRBV6-5,CASSYRTGLMNTEAFF,TGTGCCAGCAGTTACCGGACAGGTTTGATGAACACTGAAGCTTTCTTT
TRBJ2-2,-,-,TRBV29-1,CSVTRDNTGELFF,TGCAGCGTCACCAGGGATAACACCGGGGAGCTGTTTTTT
TRBJ2-5,-,-,TRBV21-1,CASSKVTLRDQETQYF,TGTGCCAGCAGCAAAGTGACGCTCCGGGATCAAGAGACCCAGTACTTC
TRBJ2-7,-,once,TRBV2,CASSGGVPYEQYF,TGTGCCAGCAGTGGGGGGGTACCCTACGAGCAGTACTTC
TRBJ1-1,-,-,TRBV7-2,CASSFSDSNTEAFF,TGTGCCAGCAGCTTTTCGGACAGTAACACTGAAGCTTTCTTT
TRBJ2-5,-,-,TRBV5-1,CASSLFRETQYF,TGCGCCAGCAGCTTGTTTCGAGAGACCCAGTACTTC
TRBJ2-4,TRBD1,-,TRBV19,CASSPTGGSGNIQYF,TGTGCCAGTAGTCCCACAGGGGGCTCTGGAAACATTCAGTACTTC
TRBJ2-3,TRBD1,few,TRBV28,CASPPRQGDTDTQYF,TGTGCCAGCCCGCCTCGACAGGGCGACACAGATACGCAGTATTTT
TRBJ1-1,-,-,TRBV6-5,CASSYRHSPTPTEAFF,TGTGCCAGCAGTTACCGACATTCCCCCACCCCGACTGAAGCTTTCTTT
TRBJ2-5,-,-,TRBV5-6,CASSQTMSTTYQETQYF,TGTGCCAGCAGCCAGACGATGTCAACTACTTACCAAGAGACCCAGTACTTC
TRBJ2-1,-,-,TRBV12-5,CASVAHPDNEQFF,TGTGCTAGTGTGGCCCACCCCGACAATGAGCAGTTCTTC
TRBJ1-3,-,-,TRBV14,CASSQGNGGSGNTIYF,TGTGCCAGCAGCCAAGGGAATGGAGGATCTGGAAACACCATATATTTT